This T cell receptor beta chain emerged from a study of T-cell reconstitution after alpha-beta-depleted transplantation in children. The CDR3 covers 13 residues. The V end was cut by 3 bases, the J end by 7 bases, with 11 bases between. Study-level results: There were some patients whose high TCRbeta diversity at day 60 came from surviving recipient T cells and thymic progenitors. Several hundred graft clones that had expanded were reportedly the source of alpha-beta T cells about two months after transplant. The authors attributed T-cell counts and diversity one year after transplant mostly to newly produced T cells.

Comment on this clonotype: The antigen is unknown.

The authors prepared the TCRbeta library with unique molecular identifiers. TCRdb reprocessed the PCR reads with MiXCR, giving one entry per CDR3 protein. This sample has fewer than 550,000 distinct CDR3 sequences, with roughly a tenth found just once. The clonotype was recovered from a child younger than 10 with inherited bone marrow failure, due to receive a stem cell transplant. This sample comprised PBMCs, obtained before TCRalphabeta/CD19-depleted stem cell transplant. This chain uses TRBV12-3 or TRBV12-4 with TRBJ2-3; tentatively, D is TRBD2 (5 bases). The CDR3 coding sequence is TGTGCCAGCAGTTTGCTAGCAGTGAATACGCAGTATTTT. Residues: CASSLLAVNTQYF.